One sample yielded the 24 T cell receptor beta chains listed below, sequenced in a study of T cells in localized non-small cell lung cancer. Profiling relied on immunoSEQ multiplex PCR, and the TCRdb table lists in-frame clones only, not all of them. There are roughly 32,000 clones in the sample; 88% occur only once, and around 4% lies in the top ten. Here the sequenced sample was peripheral blood mononuclear cells, taken before any cancer treatment. All receptors derive from a woman aged 40 to 75 with stage III lung adenocarcinoma.

The genes are TRBV7-2 and TRBJ2-2; D gene ambiguous. CDR1 and CDR2 from the germline V gene are SGHTA and FQGNSA. CDR3 length: 14 amino acids. V was cut by 1 base and J by 4 bases, with 7 bases left in between. DNA of the CDR3: TGTGCCAGCAGCTTAGTTCGCGGCACCGGGGAGCTGTTTTTT. Its protein product is CASSLVRGTGELFF.

Within the sample, this clone is medium-sized. The chain carries TRBV6-5 and TRBJ1-1; no clear D gene. CDR3 length: 13 amino acids. Germline loops: CDR1 MNHEY, CDR2 SVGAGI. The ends were cut back, 1 base at V and 0 bases at J, with 3 bases in the middle. The CDR3 protein is CASSYYMNTEAFF. DNA of the CDR3: TGTGCCAGCAGTTACTACATGAACACTGAAGCTTTCTTT.

This chain links TRBV9 with TRBJ2-3; 8 nucleotides match TRBD2. The J segment lost 3 bases and the V segment lost 4 bases, leaving 7 bases of the junction unmatched. CDR1 is SGDLS, CDR2 YYNGEE, per germline. The CDR3 totals 15 residues. The CDR3 reads CASSSRTSRTDTQYF. The CDR3 nucleotides are TGTGCCAGCAGCAGCCGGACTAGCCGTACAGATACGCAGTATTTT.

The chain employs TRBV9 and TRBJ2-5; no clear D gene. Trimming took off 1 base at V and 0 bases at J, with 4 bases between the two ends. In germline, CDR1 is SGDLS, CDR2 YYNGEE. This CDR3 comprises 13 residues. The CDR3 is CASSVRYQETQYF. The CDR3 DNA reads TGTGCCAGCAGCGTACGGTACCAAGAGACCCAGTACTTC.

This chain joins TRBV4-1 and TRBJ1-2, with D possibly being TRBD1 (5 bases). V was cut by 2 bases and J by 6 bases, with 19 bases left in between. The CDR3 contains 16 residues. Germline V gives CDR1 MGHRA, CDR2 YSYEKL. CDR3 sequence: CASSQSHLRGLDGYTF. CDR3 nucleotides: TGCGCCAGCAGCCAATCCCACCTTAGGGGTCTAGATGGCTACACCTTC.

The gene calls are TRBV27 and TRBJ2-7, with no clear D. V was shortened by 3 bases and J by 2 bases, with 11 bases between the two germline ends. The CDR3 consists of 14 residues. Germline CDR1 is MNHEY and CDR2 is SMNVEV (reference sequence). CDR3 bases: TGTGCCAGCAGTTTCGGGCTCAGGACCTACGAGCAGTACTTC. Encoded protein: CASSFGLRTYEQYF.

The V call is TRBV10-3, the J call TRBJ2-1; 8 bases are a match to TRBD2. Germline CDR1 and CDR2: ENHRY and SYGVKD. Trimming cost V 7 bases and J 5 bases; bases outside gene matches: 10. The CDR3 covers 15 residues. CDR3 nucleotide sequence: TGTGCCATCACCAAGGGGCGGGAGGTTGACAATGAGCAGTTCTTC. Protein sequence: CAITKGREVDNEQFF.

The V and J genes are TRBV19 and TRBJ2-3, with 12 bases fitting TRBD1. Per germline, CDR1 LNHDA and CDR2 SQIVND (reference sequence). The CDR3 sequence is 16 residues long. V was pared by 4 bases and J by 2 bases, with 4 bases of the junction left unmatched. CDR3 sequence: CASSTWGQGATDTQYF. The CDR3 coding sequence is TGTGCCAGTAGTACCTGGGGACAGGGGGCCACAGATACGCAGTATTTT.

This clone showed up just once. The V gene is TRBV6-1, the J gene TRBJ1-2; TRBD1 aligns across 7 bases. The V gene's germline CDR1 is MNHNS and CDR2 SASEGT. The CDR3 spans 13 residues. The J segment lost 1 base and the V segment lost 8 bases, leaving 4 bases of the junction unmatched. The CDR3 sequence is CASEDRVNYGYTF. In DNA form, the CDR3 reads TGTGCCAGCGAAGACAGGGTTAACTATGGCTACACCTTC.

The V gene is TRBV19, the J gene TRBJ1-3, with D tentatively TRBD1 (5 bases). In germline, CDR1 is LNHDA, CDR2 SQIVND (reference sequence). This CDR3 comprises 16 residues. The V and J ends lost 5 bases and 0 bases respectively, with 14 bases between them. The CDR3 spells CASSAGRRASGNTIYF. CDR3 sequence (DNA): TGTGCCAGTAGTGCGGGACGGCGAGCCTCTGGAAACACCATATATTTT.

The chain carries TRBV7-3 and TRBJ2-7; D uncertain. The CDR3 loop spans 12 amino acids. Trimming stripped 2 bases from V and 6 bases from J, with 8 bases between. The germline V gene encodes CDR1 SGHTA and CDR2 FQGTGA. CDR3 region: CASSLFTGEQYF. The CDR3 DNA sequence: TGTGCCAGCAGCTTATTCACGGGCGAGCAGTACTTC.

The rearrangement joins TRBV5-1 to TRBJ2-1; 15 bases match TRBD2. The CDR3 has 19 amino acids. Trimming took 4 bases from V and 5 from J; bases not matched to a gene: 13. Germline V gene sequence: CDR1 SGHRS, CDR2 YFSETQ. The CDR3 DNA reads TGCGCCAGCAGCAGGGGACTAGCGGGAGGACCAAGGATCCACAATGAGCAGTTCTTC. This translates into CASSRGLAGGPRIHNEQFF.

Only one count was recorded for this clone. The rearrangement uses TRBV2 and TRBJ1-5; D perhaps matches TRBD1 (5 bases). The V gene's germline CDR1 is SNHLY and CDR2 FYNNEI. V shed 7 bases and J shed 2 bases, with 15 bases lying between them. The CDR3 has 15 residues. The CDR3 bases are TGTGCCAGCACCCTGGGGCAGGGACGCAATCAGCCCCAGCATTTT. This translates into CASTLGQGRNQPQHF.

The chain couples TRBV19 to TRBJ1-5; TRBD1 might be the D (6 bases). Germline CDR1 LNHDA, CDR2 SQIVND (reference sequence). Trimming took off 3 bases at V and 6 bases at J, with 12 bases between the two ends. CDR3 length: 14 residues. This CDR3 is CASSIARGGQPQHF. The CDR3 DNA reads TGTGCCAGTAGTATCGCCAGGGGTGGTCAGCCCCAGCATTTT.

The chain carries TRBV7-2 and TRBJ1-4; TRBD1 agrees at 10 bases. The V and J ends lost 5 bases and 3 bases, in that order; junction bases with no gene match: 3. Germline loops: CDR1 SGHTA, CDR2 FQGNSA. CDR3 length: 15 residues. CDR3 sequence reads: CASSRGQGANEKLFF. CDR3 sequence (DNA): TGTGCCAGCAGCCGCGGACAGGGGGCTAATGAAAAACTGTTTTTT.

This sequence joins TRBV29-1 and TRBJ1-2, with D possibly being TRBD1 (6 bases). Trimming took 7 bases from V and 7 from J, leaving 19 bases between them. In germline, CDR1 is SQVTM, CDR2 ANQGSEA. The CDR3 consists of 13 residues. The CDR3 DNA reads as TGCAGCGACCTGGACCGACAGGAAGGTGGCTACACCTTC. Its protein is CSDLDRQEGGYTF. The complete variable domain, with remaining parts taken from reference TRBV29-1 and TRBJ1-2, reads SAVISQKPSRDICQRGTSLTIQCQVDSQVTMMFWYRQQPGQSLTLIATANQGSEATYESGFVIDKFPISRPNLTFSTLTVSNMSPEDSSIYLCSDLDRQEGGYTFGSGTRLTVV.

The chain's CDR3 is CASSLGQGRHTEAFF. CDR3 nucleotide sequence: TGCGCCAGCAGCTTGGGACAGGGCCGTCACACTGAAGCTTTCTTT. The V and J genes are TRBV5-1 and TRBJ1-1, with 7 bases fitting TRBD1. With V trimmed by 0 bases and J by 3 bases, 5 bases remained unmatched. The CDR3 totals 15 residues. Germline lookup yields CDR1 SGHRS and CDR2 YFSETQ.

This chain connects TRBV21-1 to TRBJ1-4; the table's D call of TRBD1 was not tested on the DNA. TRBV21-1 is described as a pseudogene. This CDR3 has 18 amino acids. In DNA form, the CDR3 reads TGTGCCAGCAGCAAACCCGGTCGGGCCCAGGGGACTAATGAAAAACTGTTTTTT. Amino acids: CASSKPGRAQGTNEKLFF.

This clone was seen only once. The CDR3 here is CASSFQGNNSPLHF. The CDR3 DNA sequence: TGTGCCAGCTCATTCCAGGGTAATAATTCACCCCTCCACTTT. The chain has TRBV18 and TRBJ1-6, with D possibly TRBD1 on 5 matching bases. CDR3 size: 14 residues. V gave up 5 bases and J gave up 5 bases, with 10 bases separating them. From germline, CDR1 is KGHSH and CDR2 LQKENI.

The rearrangement links TRBV7-2 to TRBJ2-7, with 13 bases matching TRBD2. CDR3 length equals 16 residues. Germline values: CDR1 SGHTA, CDR2 FQGNSA. Trimming at V came to 5 bases and at J to 5 bases, leaving 9 bases not matched to a gene. CDR3 protein: CASSPLLAGGPHEQYF. CDR3 DNA sequence: TGTGCCAGCAGCCCCCTACTAGCGGGGGGGCCGCACGAGCAGTACTTC.

V and J are TRBV7-2 and TRBJ1-2; D unresolved. The ends were cut back, 3 bases at V and 8 bases at J, with 10 bases in the middle. This CDR3 comprises 12 residues. In germline, CDR1 is SGHTA, CDR2 FQGNSA. The CDR3 DNA follows: TGTGCCAGCAGCTTGTCTTACTGGGGCTACACCTTC. Translated: CASSLSYWGYTF.

This chain links TRBV7-2 with TRBJ1-3, with D unresolved. The CDR3 extends over 13 amino acids. Trimming took off 5 bases at V and 9 bases at J, with 14 bases between the two ends. Per germline, CDR1 SGHTA and CDR2 FQGNSA. In nucleotides, the CDR3 is TGTGCCAGCAGCGCAACATATAAGGGCACCATATATTTT. Protein product: CASSATYKGTIYF.

V gene TRBV30 combines with J gene TRBJ1-6; D unresolved. Per the germline V gene, CDR1 is GTSNPN and CDR2 is SVGIG (reference sequence). The CDR3 is 15 amino acids. Trimming took 2 bases from V and 0 from J, leaving 8 bases between them. The CDR3 protein is CAWSPPSSYNSPLHF. The DNA for the CDR3 is TGTGCCTGGAGTCCCCCGAGCTCCTATAATTCACCCCTCCACTTT. The full variable domain, in which reference TRBV30 and TRBJ1-6 provide the parts outside the CDR3, is SQTIHQWPATLVQPVGSPLSLECTVEGTSNPNLYWYRQAAGRGLQLLFYSVGIGQISSEVPQNLSASRPQDRQFILSSKKLLLSDSGFYLCAWSPPSSYNSPLHFGNGTRLTVT.

The gene calls are TRBV18 and TRBJ2-1; no firm D call. This CDR3 is 15 amino acids long. The germline V and J ends were trimmed by 4 bases and 10 bases, with 20 bases remaining between them. In germline, CDR1 is KGHSH, CDR2 LQKENI. CDR3 residues: CASSLGMASVKEQFF. In nucleotides, the CDR3 is TGTGCCAGCTCACTGGGTATGGCTTCCGTGAAGGAGCAGTTCTTC.